A selection of T cell receptor beta chains follows, all from one sample in a study of shared clonotypes between healthy human individuals. Assay used: immunoSEQ multiplex PCR; TCRdb lists only in-frame clones, some missing. The sample has over 750,000 clones; about 96% are singletons. Sequences were obtained from naive CD8+ T cells sorted from blood. Receptor source: a man aged 25-45 years in good health. The CDR3 runs from the conserved cysteine through the conserved F or W. A D gene is named only where the DNA matches it firmly. Part of the rows lack a size; the others show once, few, many or a class for expanded clones.

clone size,J gene,D gene,V gene,CDR3 DNA,CDR3 protein
NA,TRBJ2-7,TRBD2,TRBV6-5,TGTGCCAGCAGTAGGACTAGCGGAAGCGAGCAGTACTTC,CASSRTSGSEQYF
NA,TRBJ1-5,TRBD1,TRBV11-2,TGTGCCAGCAGCAAGACAGGGAATAGCAATCAGCCCCAGCATTTT,CASSKTGNSNQPQHF
NA,TRBJ2-5,NA,TRBV4-1,TGCGCCAGCAGCCAAGAAGGACAACATCCGTACCAAGAGACCCAGTACTTC,CASSQEGQHPYQETQYF
NA,TRBJ2-7,NA,TRBV29-1,TGCAGCGTTGCATCGGGACATACGTCCTGGGAGCAGTACTTC,CSVASGHTSWEQYF
NA,TRBJ2-1,TRBD2,TRBV11-3,TGTGCCAGCAGCCGAGCGGGAGGATATTACAATGAGCAGTTCTTC,CASSRAGGYYNEQFF
NA,TRBJ2-7,TRBD1,TRBV5-4,TGTGCCAGCAGCTGGGACAGCTCCTACGAGCAGTACTTC,CASSWDSSYEQYF
few,TRBJ2-7,TRBD1,TRBV11-2,TGTGCCAGCAGCTTACGGGACAGGGCTCACGAGCAGTACTTC,CASSLRDRAHEQYF
NA,TRBJ2-3,NA,TRBV18,TGTGCCAGCTCACTCGTGGGACGGAACACAGATACGCAGTATTTT,CASSLVGRNTDTQYF
NA,TRBJ1-3,NA,TRBV9,TGTGCCAGCAGCGCCTTGACGGACTCTGGAAACACCATATATTTT,CASSALTDSGNTIYF
once,TRBJ2-1,TRBD2,TRBV9,TGTGCCAGCAGCGGGCTTCTAGCGGGAGAGGTCAATGAGCAGTTCTTC,CASSGLLAGEVNEQFF
NA,TRBJ2-2,TRBD2,TRBV4-1,TGCGCCAGCAGCCAAGGGACGGGACTAGCAGACACCGGGGAGCTGTTTTTT,CASSQGTGLADTGELFF
once,TRBJ1-2,NA,TRBV4-1,TGCGCCAGCAGTCCTCAAGGGGAGGACTATGGCTACACCTTC,CASSPQGEDYGYTF
NA,TRBJ2-7,NA,TRBV2,TGTGCCAGCAGTGATTCCCCCTTCGAGGGGGTCGAGCAGTACTTC,CASSDSPFEGVEQYF
NA,TRBJ2-1,TRBD2,TRBV9,TGTGCCAGCAGCGTAGGGCAGCGGGAGTGGGACAATGAGCAGTTCTTC,CASSVGQREWDNEQFF
NA,TRBJ2-7,TRBD1,TRBV27,TGTGCCAGCAGTTCCGGACGGACAGGGAAGTACGAGCAGTACTTC,CASSSGRTGKYEQYF
NA,TRBJ1-1,NA,TRBV2,TGTGCCAGCAGTGTGGGGGGGTTCACTGAAGCTTTCTTT,CASSVGGFTEAFF
NA,TRBJ2-3,TRBD2,TRBV27,TGTGCCAGCAGGGTAGCGGGAGTGGGGATAGATACGCAGTATTTT,CASRVAGVGIDTQYF
NA,TRBJ2-3,TRBD1,TRBV7-8,TGTGCCAGCAGCCCAAACCCAAATATAGCGAGGGGGCCAGATACGCAGTATTTT,CASSPNPNIARGPDTQYF
NA,TRBJ1-1,NA,TRBV30,TGTGCCTGGTTTTACACTGAAGCTTTCTTT,CAWFYTEAFF
NA,TRBJ1-4,NA,TRBV9,TGTGCCAGCAGCGGAGGGGTGGAAGAAAAACTGTTTTTT,CASSGGVEEKLFF
NA,TRBJ2-7,TRBD2,TRBV7-9,TGTGCCAGCAGCTTAGGGCCTAGCGGACGCTACGAGCAGTACTTC,CASSLGPSGRYEQYF
NA,TRBJ2-3,NA,TRBV9,TGTGCCAGCAGCATCGGGACTCACAGTAGCACAGATACGCAGTATTTT,CASSIGTHSSTDTQYF
NA,TRBJ2-1,NA,TRBV5-4,TGTGCCAGCAGCTTGACAGAGCTTAATGAGCAGTTCTTC,CASSLTELNEQFF
NA,TRBJ1-5,NA,TRBV6-4,TGTGCGTCACAACAGACTTATAGCAATCAGCCCCAGCATTTT,CASQQTYSNQPQHF